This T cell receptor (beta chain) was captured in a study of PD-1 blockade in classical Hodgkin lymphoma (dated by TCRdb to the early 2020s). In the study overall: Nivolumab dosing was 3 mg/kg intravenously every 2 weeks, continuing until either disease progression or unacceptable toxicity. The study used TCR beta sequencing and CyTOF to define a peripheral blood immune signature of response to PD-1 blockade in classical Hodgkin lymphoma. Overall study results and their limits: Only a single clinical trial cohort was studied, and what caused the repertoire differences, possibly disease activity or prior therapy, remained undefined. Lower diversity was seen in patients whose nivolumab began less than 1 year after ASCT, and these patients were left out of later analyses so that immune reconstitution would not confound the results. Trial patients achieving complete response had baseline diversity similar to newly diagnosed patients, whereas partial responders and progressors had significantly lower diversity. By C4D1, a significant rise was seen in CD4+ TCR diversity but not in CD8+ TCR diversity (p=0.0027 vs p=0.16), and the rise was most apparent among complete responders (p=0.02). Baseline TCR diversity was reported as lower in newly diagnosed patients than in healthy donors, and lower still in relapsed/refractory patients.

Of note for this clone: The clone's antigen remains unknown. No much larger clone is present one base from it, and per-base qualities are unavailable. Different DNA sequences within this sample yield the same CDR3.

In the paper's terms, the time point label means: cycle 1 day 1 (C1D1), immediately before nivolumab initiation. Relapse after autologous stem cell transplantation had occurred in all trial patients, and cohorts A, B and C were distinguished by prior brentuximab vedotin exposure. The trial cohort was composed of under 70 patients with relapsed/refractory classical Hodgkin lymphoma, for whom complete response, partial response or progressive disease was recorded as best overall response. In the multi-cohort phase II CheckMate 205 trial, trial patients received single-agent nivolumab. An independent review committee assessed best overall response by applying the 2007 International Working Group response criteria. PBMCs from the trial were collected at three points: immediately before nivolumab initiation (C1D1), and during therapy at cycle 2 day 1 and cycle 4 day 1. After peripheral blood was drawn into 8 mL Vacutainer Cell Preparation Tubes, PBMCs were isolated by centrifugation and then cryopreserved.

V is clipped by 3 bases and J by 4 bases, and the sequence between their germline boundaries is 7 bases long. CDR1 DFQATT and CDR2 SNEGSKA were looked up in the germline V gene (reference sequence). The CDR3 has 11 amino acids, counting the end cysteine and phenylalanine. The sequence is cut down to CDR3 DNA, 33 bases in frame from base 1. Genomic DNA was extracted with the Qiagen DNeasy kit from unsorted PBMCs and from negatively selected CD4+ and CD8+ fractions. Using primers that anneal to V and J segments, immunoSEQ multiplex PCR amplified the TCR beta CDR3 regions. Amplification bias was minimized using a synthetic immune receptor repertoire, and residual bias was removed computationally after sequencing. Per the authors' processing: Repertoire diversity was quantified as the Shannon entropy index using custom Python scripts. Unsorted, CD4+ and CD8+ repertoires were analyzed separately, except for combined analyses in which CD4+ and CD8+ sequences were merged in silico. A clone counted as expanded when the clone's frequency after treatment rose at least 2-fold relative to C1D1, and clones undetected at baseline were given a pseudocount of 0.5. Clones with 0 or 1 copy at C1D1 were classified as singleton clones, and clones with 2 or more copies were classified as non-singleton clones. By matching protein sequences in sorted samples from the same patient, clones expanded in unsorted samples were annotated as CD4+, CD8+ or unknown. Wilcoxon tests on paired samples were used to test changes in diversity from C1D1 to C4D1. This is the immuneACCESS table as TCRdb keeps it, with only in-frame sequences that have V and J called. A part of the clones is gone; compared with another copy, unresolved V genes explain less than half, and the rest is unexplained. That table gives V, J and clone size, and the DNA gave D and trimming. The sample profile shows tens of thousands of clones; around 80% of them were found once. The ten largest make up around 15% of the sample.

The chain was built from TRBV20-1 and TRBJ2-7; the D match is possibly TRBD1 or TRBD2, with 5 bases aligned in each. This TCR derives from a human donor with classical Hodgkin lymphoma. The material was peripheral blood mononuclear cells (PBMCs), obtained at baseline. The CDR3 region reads CSARRGYEQYF. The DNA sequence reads TGCAGTGCTAGGAGGGGATACGAGCAGTACTTC.